A single sample is the source of the 30 T cell receptor beta chains below, sequenced in a study of spatial heterogeneity in lung cancer. Time point of the sample: sample taken at primary tumor resection. Unsorted whole RNA of tumor, nontumor lung or frozen PBMC was sequenced. TCRdb ran MiXCR on the 5' RACE reads and lists one entry per CDR3 protein. Here the sample spans 40,000 to 50,000 distinct CDR3 sequences, 7.5% to 8% being singletons. The source material was PBMCs, sampled at surgery. These TCRs come from a female donor with early-stage non-small cell lung cancer.

This clonotype was seen repeatedly, ten times or more. CDR3 residues: CASSYTGGIYEQYF. CDR3 DNA sequence: TGTGCCAGCAGCTATACAGGAGGGATCTACGAGCAGTACTTC. The J gene is TRBJ2-7, the V gene TRBV7-2; tentatively, D is TRBD2 (6 bases). V lost 4 bases, J lost 3 bases, and 13 bases lay in between. CDR1 is SGHTA and CDR2 is FQGNSA in the germline V gene. The CDR3 runs 14 residues.

This chain uses TRBV5-1 with TRBJ1-2, with D perhaps TRBD1 (5 bases). With 4 bases removed from V and 6 bases from J, the gap between germline ends came to 13 bases. The CDR3 has 13 amino acids. In germline, CDR1 is SGHRS, CDR2 YFSETQ. The CDR3 is CASSPSGDDGYTF. CDR3 sequence (DNA): TGCGCCAGCAGCCCTAGTGGGGACGATGGCTACACCTTC.

This clonotype was counted a few times. This rearrangement joins TRBV4-1 to TRBJ2-5; D call uncertain. The V and J ends lost 0 bases and 7 bases respectively, with 18 bases between them. Germline CDR1 and CDR2: MGHRA and YSYEKL. The CDR3 runs to 16 residues. CDR3 sequence (DNA): TGCGCCAGCAGCCAAGAAGGCACAACTGCCGGGTGGACCCAGTACTTC. Amino acids: CASSQEGTTAGWTQYF.

This clonotype occurred many times. V is TRBV6-1 and J is TRBJ2-2; TRBD2 might be the D (5 bases). Per germline, CDR1 MNHNS and CDR2 SASEGT. The CDR3 is 14 amino acids. Trimming removed 4 bases at V and 1 base at J, with 7 bases between. The CDR3 region is CASSGGRNTGELFF. The CDR3 nucleotides read TGTGCCAGCAGTGGAGGGCGGAACACCGGGGAGCTGTTTTTT.

The V call is TRBV6-1, the J call TRBJ2-3, with D possibly matching TRBD2 (5 bases). Germline assignment: CDR1 MNHNS and CDR2 SASEGT. V lost 0 bases, J lost 3 bases, and 10 bases lay in between. The CDR3 has 15 amino acids. The CDR3: CASSEAIAGTDTQYF. Written as DNA, the CDR3 is TGTGCCAGCAGTGAAGCAATTGCGGGTACAGATACGCAGTATTTT.

The chain has TRBV18 and TRBJ2-1; TRBD1 might be the D (5 bases). This CDR3 is 16 amino acids long. V lost 1 base and J 10 bases, leaving 20 bases between the germline ends. Germline lookup yields CDR1 KGHSH and CDR2 LQKENI. CDR3 sequence: CASSPQGVPSPGEQFF. CDR3 sequence (DNA): TGTGCCAGCTCACCACAGGGCGTACCCTCTCCAGGGGAGCAGTTCTTC.

The sample holds a few counts of this clonotype. CDR3 bases: TGTGCCAGCAGAAGGACAGGAGAGAATCAGCCCCAGCATTTT. This translates into CASRRTGENQPQHF. The chain carries TRBV6-2 or TRBV6-3 and TRBJ1-5; 7 nucleotides line up with TRBD1. CDR3 size: 14 residues. Germline loops: CDR1 MNHEY, CDR2 SVGEGT. Trimming removed 6 bases from V and 4 bases from J; junction bases left unmatched: 6.

This clonotype has at least ten counts. This chain uses TRBV10-3 with TRBJ2-1; TRBD1 aligns across 7 bases. Germline V CDR1 and CDR2: ENHRY, SYGVKD. This CDR3 is 16 amino acids long. V trimming: 2 bases; J trimming: 7 bases; junction bases outside the gene matches: 11. The CDR3 spells CAISENRGTVRNEQFF. Written as DNA, the CDR3 is TGTGCCATCAGTGAGAACAGGGGAACGGTCAGAAATGAGCAGTTCTTC.

The V call is TRBV20-1, the J call TRBJ1-1; TRBD1 matches 8 bases. From germline, CDR1 is DFQATT and CDR2 SNEGSKA (reference sequence). The V segment lost 3 bases and the J segment 1 base; nucleotides outside the gene matches: 4. The CDR3 length is 14 residues. The DNA of the CDR3 is TGCAGTGCTAGGACAGGGGTGGCGAACACTGAAGCTTTCTTT. Its protein product is CSARTGVANTEAFF.

V gene TRBV7-2 combines with J gene TRBJ1-1; D is unresolved. V lost 1 base to trimming and J lost 3 bases, with 6 bases between them. The CDR3 totals 13 residues. Germline values: CDR1 SGHTA, CDR2 FQGNSA. The CDR3 loop reads CASSLERDTEAFF. The CDR3 DNA reads as TGTGCCAGCAGCTTAGAGCGGGACACTGAAGCTTTCTTT.

This chain joins TRBV12-3 or TRBV12-4 and TRBJ1-2; 7 bases line up with TRBD1. The CDR3 covers 13 residues. V lost 7 bases and J lost 4; bases outside the gene matches: 6. CDR3 sequence: CASTTGVGYGYTF. CDR3 DNA sequence: TGTGCCAGCACTACAGGGGTTGGCTATGGCTACACCTTC.

This clonotype was recorded at least ten times. V is TRBV20-1 and J is TRBJ1-6; D might be TRBD1 (6 bases). Germline assignment: CDR1 DFQATT and CDR2 SNEGSKA (reference sequence). The CDR3 covers 21 residues. V gave up 0 bases and J gave up 1 base, with 25 bases separating them. This chain's CDR3 is CSARDEEIRRPGVSYNSPLHF. CDR3 in DNA: TGCAGTGCTAGAGATGAAGAAATTAGGAGGCCAGGGGTTTCCTATAATTCACCCCTCCACTTT.

The J gene is TRBJ1-2, the V gene TRBV5-6, with 10 bases identical to TRBD1. CDR3 size: 14 residues. The germline V gene encodes CDR1 SGHDT and CDR2 YYEEEE. After removal of 4 bases from V and 7 bases from J, the junction contained 7 bases not matched to a gene. The CDR3 loop reads CASSVGQGEAGYTF. The CDR3, as DNA: TGTGCCAGCAGCGTAGGACAGGGGGAGGCTGGCTACACCTTC.

This clonotype has more than one count but fewer than ten. This rearrangement joins TRBV7-2 to TRBJ2-3; 10 bases match TRBD1. The CDR3 is made up of 16 amino acids. Germline V lookup: CDR1 SGHTA, CDR2 FQGNSA. V was pared by 3 bases and J by 4 bases, with 7 bases of the junction left unmatched. The CDR3 DNA follows: TGTGCCAGCAGCTTGGCTGGGACAGGGGCGTCAGATACGCAGTATTTT. It codes for CASSLAGTGASDTQYF.

This chain links TRBV7-9 with TRBJ2-7; 10 nucleotides line up with TRBD1. In germline, CDR1 is SEHNR, CDR2 FQNEAQ (reference sequence). CDR3 length: 18 amino acids. Losses at the gene ends were 4 bases for V and 3 bases for J; bases not matched to a gene: 15. CDR3 sequence: CASSSRPPGQGSFYEQYF. CDR3 in DNA: TGTGCCAGCAGCTCACGACCTCCGGGACAGGGGTCGTTCTACGAGCAGTACTTC.

CDR3 loop: CSASGGGPSRDEQYF. The CDR3 coding sequence is TGCAGTGCTAGTGGGGGGGGTCCGAGCAGGGACGAGCAGTACTTC. The rearrangement links TRBV20-1 to TRBJ2-7; 7 bases fit TRBD2. Germline trimming cut 3 bases from V and 5 bases from J; bases unmatched to any gene: 13. Germline V gene lookup returns CDR1 DFQATT and CDR2 SNEGSKA (reference sequence). The CDR3 is 15 amino acids.

This chain connects TRBV19 to TRBJ2-3, with D hard to call. Trimming removed 4 bases at V and 4 bases at J, with 18 bases between. CDR1 LNHDA and CDR2 SQIVND come from the germline V gene (reference sequence). The length of the CDR3 is 16 residues. The CDR3 reads CASSNLLRGLADTQYF. In DNA form, the CDR3 reads TGTGCCAGTAGTAACCTCTTGCGAGGCCTCGCAGATACGCAGTATTTT.

This clonotype was detected only once. V usage is TRBV30 and J usage is TRBJ2-6; tentative D call: TRBD1 (6 bases). The CDR3 has 17 residues. Per germline, CDR1 GTSNPN and CDR2 SVGIG (reference sequence). V gave up 6 bases and J gave up 4 bases, with 22 bases separating them. The DNA of the CDR3 is TGTGCCTGTACCGTCACAGGGATAACGGCGGGGGCCAACGTCCTGACTTTC. Amino acid sequence: CACTVTGITAGANVLTF.

This clonotype was found a few times. The chain uses TRBV20-1 and TRBJ2-1, with D perhaps matching TRBD1 (5 bases). V was trimmed by 6 bases and J by 0 bases, leaving 18 bases between them. Germline V gene sequence: CDR1 DFQATT, CDR2 SNEGSKA (reference sequence). This CDR3 contains 16 residues. The CDR3 nucleotides are TGCAGTGCAACCCTTTGGGGCTTAAGCTCCTACAATGAGCAGTTCTTC. It is translated as CSATLWGLSSYNEQFF.

This clonotype was observed at least ten times. This chain uses TRBV6-5 with TRBJ1-1; D is possibly TRBD1 (5 bases). V was clipped by 7 bases and J by 0 bases, with 15 bases between them. Germline V gene sequence: CDR1 MNHEY, CDR2 SVGAGI. The CDR3 spans 15 residues. The DNA of the CDR3 is TGTGCCAGCACCCAGTCAGGGATCATGAACACTGAAGCTTTCTTT. Translated, it gives CASTQSGIMNTEAFF.

This clonotype occurred a few times. This chain connects TRBV6-5 to TRBJ2-1; TRBD2 matches at 8 bases. The CDR3 has 15 residues. With V trimmed by 5 bases and J by 9 bases, 12 bases remained unmatched. The germline V gene has CDR1 MNHEY and CDR2 SVGAGI. The DNA for the CDR3 is TGTGCCAGCAGTCCCGGGGGGGCCGACAAGAGTGAGCAGTTCTTC. This codes for CASSPGGADKSEQFF.

A few counts support this clonotype. The chain employs TRBV15 and TRBJ2-4, with TRBD2 as a possible D gene (5 bases). From germline, CDR1 is LNHNV and CDR2 YYDKDF (reference sequence). The CDR3 sequence is 17 residues long. The V gene lost 0 bases and the J gene lost 0 bases, with 12 bases spanning the gap. CDR3 residues: CATSRDTGLIAKNIQYF. The CDR3 DNA reads TGTGCCACCAGCAGAGATACGGGGTTAATAGCCAAAAACATTCAGTACTTC.

This clonotype was picked up many times. The chain is built from TRBV7-9 and TRBJ1-5; tentative D call: TRBD1 (5 bases). V gave up 3 bases and J gave up 6 bases, with 9 bases separating them. Germline CDR1 SEHNR, CDR2 FQNEAQ (reference sequence). The CDR3 consists of 13 residues. The CDR3 DNA is TGTGCCAGCAGCTTCCAGGGAGCTCAGCCCCAGCATTTT. This encodes CASSFQGAQPQHF.

The chain recombines TRBV7-2 with TRBJ2-4, with a weak D call TRBD2 (6 bases). Trimming stripped 5 bases from V and 8 bases from J, with 19 bases between. The CDR3 is 15 residues long. Germline V gene lookup returns CDR1 SGHTA and CDR2 FQGNSA. The CDR3 DNA is TGTGCCAGCAGCACGCCGGGAGATTCGCCGGACATTCAGTACTTC. Its translation: CASSTPGDSPDIQYF.

The sample holds a few counts of this clonotype. V usage is TRBV29-1 and J usage is TRBJ1-1; no clear D. The CDR3 totals 13 residues. V lost 4 bases and J 1 base, leaving 10 bases between the germline ends. Germline CDR1 is SQVTM and CDR2 is ANQGSEA. The CDR3 is CSVGLDTNTEAFF. CDR3 in DNA: TGCAGCGTTGGTCTTGATACGAACACTGAAGCTTTCTTT.

In its sample, this clonotype was seen many times. The chain is built from TRBV9 and TRBJ1-6, with D unresolved. The CDR3 extends over 13 amino acids. Trimming removed 5 bases from V and 1 base from J, with 4 bases in between. CDR1 is SGDLS, CDR2 YYNGEE, per germline. The CDR3 nucleotides are TGTGCCAGCAGGGGGTCCTATAATTCACCCCTCCACTTT. Protein: CASRGSYNSPLHF.

On this clonotype itself: This may arise from a read error, as a much more abundant clone is one base away. The chain has TRBV5-1 and TRBJ2-1; 7 nucleotides agree with TRBD1. The CDR3 is 15 amino acids. The germline CDR1 and CDR2 sequences are SGHRS and YFSETQ. DNA for the CDR3: TGCGCCAGCAGCGTTACAGGGGTAGGCTACAATGAGCAGATCTTC. This gives the protein CASSVTGVGYNEQIF.

The table lists this clonotype with many counts. This chain uses TRBV28 with TRBJ2-1; 7 positions match TRBD1. The CDR3 extends over 19 amino acids. V lost 5 bases, J lost 2 bases, and 18 bases stayed unmatched. CDR1 MDHEN and CDR2 SYDVKM come from the germline V gene. The CDR3 spells CASSVSGTARASPYNEQFF. DNA for the CDR3: TGTGCCAGCAGTGTATCCGGGACAGCCAGAGCGTCACCCTACAATGAGCAGTTCTTC.

Ten or more counts support this clonotype. The rearrangement uses TRBV11-2 and TRBJ1-1; D possibly corresponds to TRBD1 (6 bases). Germline CDR1 SGHAT, CDR2 FQNNGV. V lost 1 base and J 5 bases, leaving 14 bases between the germline ends. This CDR3 spans 15 amino acids. CDR3 bases: TGTGCCAGCAGCTTAGGTACAGGGCTGACAACTGAAGCTTTCTTT. This gives the protein CASSLGTGLTTEAFF.

The chain carries TRBV4-3 and TRBJ2-7, with D possibly being TRBD1 (8 bases). This CDR3 region has 16 residues. V lost 0 bases and J lost 3, with 15 bases in between. Germline CDR1 is LGHNA and CDR2 is YSLEER. The CDR3 DNA reads TGCGCCAGCAGCCAAGAAGACAGGGGAGGGTTCTACGAGCAGTACTTC. Its translation is CASSQEDRGGFYEQYF.